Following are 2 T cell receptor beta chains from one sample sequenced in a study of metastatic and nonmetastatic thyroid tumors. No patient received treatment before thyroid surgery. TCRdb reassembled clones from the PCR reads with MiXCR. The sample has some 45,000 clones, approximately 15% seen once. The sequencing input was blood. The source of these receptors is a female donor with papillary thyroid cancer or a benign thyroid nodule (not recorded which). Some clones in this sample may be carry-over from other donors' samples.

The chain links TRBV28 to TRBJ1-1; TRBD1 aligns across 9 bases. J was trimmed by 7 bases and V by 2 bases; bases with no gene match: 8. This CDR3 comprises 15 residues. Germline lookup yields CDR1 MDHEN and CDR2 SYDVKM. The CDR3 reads CASSLGDRVDGEAFF. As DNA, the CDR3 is TGTGCCAGCAGTTTAGGGGACAGGGTGGATGGTGAAGCTTTCTTT. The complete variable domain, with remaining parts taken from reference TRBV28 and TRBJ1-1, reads DVKVTQSSRYLVKRTGEKVFLECVQDMDHENMFWYRQDPGLGLRLIYFSYDVKMKEKGDIPEGYSVSREKKERFSLILESASTNQTSMYLCASSLGDRVDGEAFFGQGTRLTVV.

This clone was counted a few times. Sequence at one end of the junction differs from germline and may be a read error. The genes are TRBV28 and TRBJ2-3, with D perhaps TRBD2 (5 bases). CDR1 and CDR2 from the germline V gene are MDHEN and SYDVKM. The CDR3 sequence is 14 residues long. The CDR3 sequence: CASRMPSSTYTQYF. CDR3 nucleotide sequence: TGTGCCAGCAGGATGCCCTCTAGCACATATACCCAGTATTTT.